This T cell receptor (beta chain) was retrieved from a study of OX40 agonist ivuxolimab in advanced cancers. The data were produced by immunoSEQ multiplex PCR, yet TCRdb's version contains in-frame clones alone and is incomplete. The profile shows 95,000 to 100,000 clones, roughly 80% of them singletons. CDR3 length: 20 amino acids. V gave up 1 base and J gave up 0 bases; unmatched junction bases: 12. Germline V gene sequence: CDR1 KGHSH, CDR2 LQKENI. V gene TRBV18 combines with J gene TRBJ2-7; 13 nucleotides align to TRBD2. This material consisted of CD4+ or CD8+ T cells sorted from blood, taken in a trial of the OX40 agonist ivuxolimab. The source is an adult with an advanced solid tumor such as melanoma, head and neck, liver or kidney cancer. This CDR3 is CASSPLSRTSGRLSSYEQYF. DNA for the CDR3: TGTGCCAGCTCACCACTGTCTAGGACTAGCGGGAGACTTAGCTCCTACGAGCAGTACTTC.